This TCR beta chain was observed in a study of memory CD4+ T cells and cytomegalovirus serostatus. Study-wide background: Donors were healthy Belgian adults, several CMV seropositive and around 23 seronegative.

Single viable CD3+CD4+CD8-CD45RO+ cells were sorted as the memory CD4+ T cells. This CDR3 region has 15 residues. V was pared by 7 bases and J by 4 bases, with 19 bases between. CDR1 is MNHNS and CDR2 is SASEGT in the germline V gene. Measured with immunoSEQ multiplex PCR; TCRdb has only the in-frame clones, and not every one. The sample lists roughly 50,000 clones, roughly 84% occurring once. The chain employs TRBV6-1 and TRBJ2-5; D is possibly TRBD1 (5 bases). Sequenced input: memory CD4+ T cells from blood. The sequence was obtained from an adult in good health and CMV-seronegative. Some clones in this sample may be carry-over from other donors' samples. The CDR3 spells CASMYIREMVETQYF. In DNA form, the CDR3 reads TGTGCCAGCATGTATATCAGGGAAATGGTAGAGACCCAGTACTTC.